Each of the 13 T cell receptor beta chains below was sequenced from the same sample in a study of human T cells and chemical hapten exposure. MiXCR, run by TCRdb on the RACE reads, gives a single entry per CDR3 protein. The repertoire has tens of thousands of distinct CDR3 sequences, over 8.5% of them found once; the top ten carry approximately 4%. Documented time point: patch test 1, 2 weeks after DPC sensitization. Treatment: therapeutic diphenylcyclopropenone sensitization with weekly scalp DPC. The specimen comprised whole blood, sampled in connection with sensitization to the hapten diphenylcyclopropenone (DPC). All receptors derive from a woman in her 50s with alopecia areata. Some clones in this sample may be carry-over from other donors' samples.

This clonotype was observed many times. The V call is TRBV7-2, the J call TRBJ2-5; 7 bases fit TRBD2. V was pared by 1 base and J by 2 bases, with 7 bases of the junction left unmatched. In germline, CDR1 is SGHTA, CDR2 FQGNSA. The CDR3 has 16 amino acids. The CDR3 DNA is TGTGCCAGCAGCTTAGGAAGGCGGGGGTTTCAAGAGACCCAGTACTTC. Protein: CASSLGRRGFQETQYF. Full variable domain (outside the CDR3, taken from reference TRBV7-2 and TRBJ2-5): GAGVSQSPSNKVTEKGKDVELRCDPISGHTALYWYRQSLGQGLEFLIYFQGNSAPDKSGLPSDRFSAERTGGSVSTLTIQRTQQEDSAVYLCASSLGRRGFQETQYFGPGTRLLVL.

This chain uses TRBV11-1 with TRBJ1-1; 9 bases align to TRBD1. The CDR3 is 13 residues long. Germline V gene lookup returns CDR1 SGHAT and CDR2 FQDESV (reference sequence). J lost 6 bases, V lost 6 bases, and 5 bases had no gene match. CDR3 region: CASRPQGAAEAFF. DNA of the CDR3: TGTGCCAGCAGGCCACAGGGGGCCGCTGAAGCTTTCTTT.

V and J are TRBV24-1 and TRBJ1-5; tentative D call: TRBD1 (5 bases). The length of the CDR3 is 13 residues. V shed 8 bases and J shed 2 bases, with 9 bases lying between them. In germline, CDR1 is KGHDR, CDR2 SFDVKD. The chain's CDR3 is CATTQQGNQPQHF. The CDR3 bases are TGTGCCACCACCCAACAGGGCAATCAGCCCCAGCATTTT.

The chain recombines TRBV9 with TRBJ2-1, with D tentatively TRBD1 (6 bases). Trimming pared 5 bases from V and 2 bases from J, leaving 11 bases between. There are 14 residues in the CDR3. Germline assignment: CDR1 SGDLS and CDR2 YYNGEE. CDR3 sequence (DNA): TGTGCCAGCAGTAAGGACAGAACCTACAATGAGCAGTTCTTC. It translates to CASSKDRTYNEQFF.

Here the CDR3 reads CASREGRNTEAFF. The CDR3 coding sequence is TGTGCCAGCCGAGAGGGAAGGAACACTGAAGCTTTCTTT. The chain joins TRBV27 to TRBJ1-1; D is unresolved. CDR3 length: 13 residues. V dropped 8 bases and J dropped 1 base, with 11 bases sitting between them. The germline CDR1 and CDR2 sequences are MNHEY and SMNVEV (reference sequence).

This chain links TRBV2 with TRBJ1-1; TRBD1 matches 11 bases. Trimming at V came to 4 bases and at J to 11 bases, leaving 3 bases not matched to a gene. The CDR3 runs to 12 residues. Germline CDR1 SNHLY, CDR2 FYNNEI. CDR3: CASSVGQGAAFF. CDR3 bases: TGTGCCAGCAGTGTCGGACAGGGGGCGGCTTTCTTT.

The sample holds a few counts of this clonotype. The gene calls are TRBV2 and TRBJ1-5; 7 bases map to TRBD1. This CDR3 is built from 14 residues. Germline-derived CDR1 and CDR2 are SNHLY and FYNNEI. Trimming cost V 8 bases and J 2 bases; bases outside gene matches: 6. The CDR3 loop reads CASGRGVGNQPQHF. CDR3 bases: TGTGCCAGCGGCAGGGGGGTAGGCAATCAGCCCCAGCATTTT.

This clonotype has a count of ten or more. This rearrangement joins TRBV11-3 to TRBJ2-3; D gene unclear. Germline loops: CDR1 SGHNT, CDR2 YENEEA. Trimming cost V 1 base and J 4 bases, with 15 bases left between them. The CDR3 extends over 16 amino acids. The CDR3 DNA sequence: TGTGCCAGCAGCTTAGGTGTCTCGCATGGTCCAGATACGCAGTATTTT. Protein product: CASSLGVSHGPDTQYF.

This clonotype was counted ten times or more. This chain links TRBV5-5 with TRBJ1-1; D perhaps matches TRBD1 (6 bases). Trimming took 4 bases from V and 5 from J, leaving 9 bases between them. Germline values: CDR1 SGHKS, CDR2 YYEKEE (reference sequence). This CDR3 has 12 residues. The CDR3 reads CASSRGGTEAFF. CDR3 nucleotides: TGTGCCAGCAGCCGAGGGGGAACTGAAGCTTTCTTT.

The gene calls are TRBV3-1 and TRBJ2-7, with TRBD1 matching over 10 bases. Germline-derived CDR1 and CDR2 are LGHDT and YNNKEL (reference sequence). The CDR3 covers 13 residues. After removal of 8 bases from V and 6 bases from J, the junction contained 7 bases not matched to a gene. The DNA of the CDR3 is TGTGCCAGCCAGAGACAGGGGGCGGGCGAGCAGTACTTC. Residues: CASQRQGAGEQYF.

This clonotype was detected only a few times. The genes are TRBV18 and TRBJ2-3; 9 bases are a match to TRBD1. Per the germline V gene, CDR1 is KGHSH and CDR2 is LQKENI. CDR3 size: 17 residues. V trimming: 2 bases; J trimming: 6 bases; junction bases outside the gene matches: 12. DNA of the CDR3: TGTGCCAGCTCACCATTGTCAGCTAGCGGACAGGGGGATACGCAGTATTTT. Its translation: CASSPLSASGQGDTQYF.

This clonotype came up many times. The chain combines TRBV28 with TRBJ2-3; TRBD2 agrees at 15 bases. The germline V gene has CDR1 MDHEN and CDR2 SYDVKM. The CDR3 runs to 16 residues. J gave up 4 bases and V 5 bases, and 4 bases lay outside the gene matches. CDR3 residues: CASSPRTSGRADTQYF. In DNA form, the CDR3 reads TGTGCCAGCAGTCCGAGGACTAGCGGGAGGGCAGATACGCAGTATTTT.

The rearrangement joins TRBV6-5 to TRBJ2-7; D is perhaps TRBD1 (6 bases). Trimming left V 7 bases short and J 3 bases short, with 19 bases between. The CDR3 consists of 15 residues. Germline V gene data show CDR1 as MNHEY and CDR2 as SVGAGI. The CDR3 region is CASTPTGTRIYEQYF. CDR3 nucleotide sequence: TGTGCCAGCACCCCAACAGGGACGCGTATCTACGAGCAGTACTTC.